This TCR beta chain derives from a study of OX40 agonist ivuxolimab in advanced cancers. As for the study in general: Patients assigned to dose escalation were diagnosed with hepatocellular carcinoma, melanoma, renal cell or head and neck cancer.

Sequenced by immunoSEQ multiplex PCR; TCRdb stores in-frame clones only, minus some. The top ten hold roughly 1.5% of the sample, which has 98,000 or so clones, roughly four fifths seen once. The germline V gene has CDR1 SGDLS and CDR2 YYNGEE. This CDR3 has 20 amino acids. V lost 2 bases, J lost 0 bases, and 18 bases stayed unmatched. This chain uses TRBV9 with TRBJ2-3, with 7 bases aligning to TRBD1. The source was CD4+ or CD8+ T cells sorted from blood, collected in a trial of the OX40 agonist ivuxolimab. The receptor's source is an adult with an advanced solid tumor such as melanoma, head and neck, liver or kidney cancer. CDR3 in amino acids: CASSVSLGGESRPSTDTQYF. The CDR3, as DNA: TGTGCCAGCAGCGTCTCCTTAGGGGGCGAATCCCGTCCTAGCACAGATACGCAGTATTTT.